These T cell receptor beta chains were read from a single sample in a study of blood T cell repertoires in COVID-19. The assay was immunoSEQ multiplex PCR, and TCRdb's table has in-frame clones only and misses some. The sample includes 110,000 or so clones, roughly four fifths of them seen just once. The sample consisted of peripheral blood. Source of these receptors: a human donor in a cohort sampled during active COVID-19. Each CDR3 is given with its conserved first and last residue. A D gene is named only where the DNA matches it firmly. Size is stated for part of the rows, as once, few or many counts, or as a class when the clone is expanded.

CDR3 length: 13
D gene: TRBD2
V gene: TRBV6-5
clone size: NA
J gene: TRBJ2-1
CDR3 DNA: TGTGCCAGCAGACGGGGGGGCCGTTATGAGCAGTTCTTC
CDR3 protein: CASRRGGRYEQFF

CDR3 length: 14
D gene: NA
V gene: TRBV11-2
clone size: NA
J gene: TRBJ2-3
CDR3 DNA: TGTGCCAGCAGCTTTGGACAACCCACAGATACGCAGTATTTT
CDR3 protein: CASSFGQPTDTQYF

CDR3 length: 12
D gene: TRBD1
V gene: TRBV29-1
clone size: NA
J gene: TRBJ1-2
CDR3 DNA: TGCAGCGTCGACAGGGGGGTGCGGGGCTACACCTTC
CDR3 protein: CSVDRGVRGYTF

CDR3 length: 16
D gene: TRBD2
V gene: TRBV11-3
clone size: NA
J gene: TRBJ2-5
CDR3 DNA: TGTGCCAGCAGCCAAAGGACTAGCGGGGTCCCGGGGACCCAGTACTTC
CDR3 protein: CASSQRTSGVPGTQYF

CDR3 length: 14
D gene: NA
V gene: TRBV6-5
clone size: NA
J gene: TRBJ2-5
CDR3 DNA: TGTGCCAGCAGTTACTCGTGGACAAAAGAGACCCAGTACTTC
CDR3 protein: CASSYSWTKETQYF

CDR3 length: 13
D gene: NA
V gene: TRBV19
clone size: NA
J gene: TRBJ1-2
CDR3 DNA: TGTGCCAGCCGAGTCGAGCTTACTCATGGCTACACCTTC
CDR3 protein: CASRVELTHGYTF

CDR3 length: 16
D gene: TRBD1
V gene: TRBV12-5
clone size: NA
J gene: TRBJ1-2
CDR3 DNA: TGTGCTAGTGGTTTGGCCCAGGGGGCGTTATTCTATGGCTACACCTTC
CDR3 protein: CASGLAQGALFYGYTF

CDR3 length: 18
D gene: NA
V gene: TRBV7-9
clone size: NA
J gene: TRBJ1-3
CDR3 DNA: TGTGCCAGCAGCCCATTAAGGGGGGGCTTCCTCTCTGGAAACACCATATATTTT
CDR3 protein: CASSPLRGGFLSGNTIYF

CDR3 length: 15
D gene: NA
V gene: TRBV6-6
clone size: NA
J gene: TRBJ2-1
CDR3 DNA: TGTGCCAGCAGTTATGGGGCAGGGGATTACAATGAGCAGTTCTTC
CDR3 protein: CASSYGAGDYNEQFF

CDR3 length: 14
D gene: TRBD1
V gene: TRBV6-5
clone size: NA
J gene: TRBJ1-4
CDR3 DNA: TGTGCCACGGACAGGTATACAACTAATGAAAAACTGTTTTTT
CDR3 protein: CATDRYTTNEKLFF

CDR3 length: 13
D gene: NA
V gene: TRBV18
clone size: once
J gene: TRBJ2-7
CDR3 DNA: TGTGCCAGCTCGTCTTCAGGGTCCTACGAGCAGTACTTC
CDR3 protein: CASSSSGSYEQYF

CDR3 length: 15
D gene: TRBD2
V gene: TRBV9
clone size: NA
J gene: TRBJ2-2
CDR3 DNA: TGTGCCAGCAGCGTAGACGGGGGGGGCACCGGGGAGCTGTTTTTT
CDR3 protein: CASSVDGGGTGELFF

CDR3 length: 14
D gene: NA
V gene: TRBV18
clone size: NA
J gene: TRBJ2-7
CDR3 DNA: TGTGCCAGCTCACCACGGTCAGGGAACAACGAGCAGTACTTC
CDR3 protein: CASSPRSGNNEQYF

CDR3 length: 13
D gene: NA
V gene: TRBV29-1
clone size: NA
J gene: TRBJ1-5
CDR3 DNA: TGCAGCGTGAGAAGGCGGCGCAGTCAGCCCCAGCATTTT
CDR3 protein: CSVRRRRSQPQHF

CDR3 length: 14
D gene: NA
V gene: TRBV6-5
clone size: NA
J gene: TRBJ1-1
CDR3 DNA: TGTGCCAGCAGTCGCAAACCGGCGGGGACTGAAGCTTTCTTT
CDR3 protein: CASSRKPAGTEAFF

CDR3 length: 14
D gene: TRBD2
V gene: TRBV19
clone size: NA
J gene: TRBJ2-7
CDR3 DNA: TGTGCCAGTTCAGGACTAGCGGGGAGCTACGAGCAGTACTTC
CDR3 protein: CASSGLAGSYEQYF

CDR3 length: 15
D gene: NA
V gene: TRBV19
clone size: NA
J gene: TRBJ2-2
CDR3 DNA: TGTGCCAGTAGTCTTTACTTAGGGGCCTCCGGGGAGCTGTTTTTT
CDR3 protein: CASSLYLGASGELFF

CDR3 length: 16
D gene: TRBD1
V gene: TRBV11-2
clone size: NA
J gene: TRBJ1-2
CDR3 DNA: TGTGCCAGCAGCTTAGGGGGGACAGGCCCCTCCTATGGCTACACCTTC
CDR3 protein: CASSLGGTGPSYGYTF

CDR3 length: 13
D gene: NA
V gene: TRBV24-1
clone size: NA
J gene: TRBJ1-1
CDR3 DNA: TGTGCCACCAGAGAAGGGGTGAACACTGAAGCTTTCTTT
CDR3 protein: CATREGVNTEAFF

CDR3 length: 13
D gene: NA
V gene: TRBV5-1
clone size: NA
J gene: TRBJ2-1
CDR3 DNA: TGCGCCAGCAGCTTGGGGCAGGGGTATGAGCAGTTCTTC
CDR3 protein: CASSLGQGYEQFF

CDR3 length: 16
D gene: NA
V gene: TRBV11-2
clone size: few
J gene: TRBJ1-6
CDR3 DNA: TGTGCCAGCAGCTTTTCCCAGGGAGGATATAATTCACCCCTCCACTTT
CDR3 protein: CASSFSQGGYNSPLHF

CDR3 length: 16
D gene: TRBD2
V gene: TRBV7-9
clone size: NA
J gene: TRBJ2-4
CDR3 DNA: TGTGCCAGCAGCTTAGGACTAGCGGGGCCCCAGGACATTCAGTACTTC
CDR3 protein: CASSLGLAGPQDIQYF

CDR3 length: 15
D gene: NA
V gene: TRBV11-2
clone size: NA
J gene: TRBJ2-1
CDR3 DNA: TGTGCCAGCAGCTTAGACAGGGAAAAGGGCAATGAGCAGTTCTTC
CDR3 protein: CASSLDREKGNEQFF

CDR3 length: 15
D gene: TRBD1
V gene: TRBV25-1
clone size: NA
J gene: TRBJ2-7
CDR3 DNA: TGTGCCAGCAGTGGGGGACAGGGGAACTCCTACGAGCAGTACTTC
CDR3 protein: CASSGGQGNSYEQYF

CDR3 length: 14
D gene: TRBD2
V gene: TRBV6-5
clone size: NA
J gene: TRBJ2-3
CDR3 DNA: TGTGCCAGCAGTCGGACTAGCGGGGCGGATACGCAGTATTTT
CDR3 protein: CASSRTSGADTQYF

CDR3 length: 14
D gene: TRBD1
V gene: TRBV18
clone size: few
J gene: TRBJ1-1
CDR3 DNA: TGTGCCAGCTCACTAGGACAGGGTGGCACTGAAGCTTTCTTT
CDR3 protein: CASSLGQGGTEAFF

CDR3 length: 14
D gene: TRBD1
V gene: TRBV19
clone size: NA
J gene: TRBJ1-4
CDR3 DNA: TGTGCCAGTCTCCCCCGGGACAGCTATGAAAAACTGTTTTTT
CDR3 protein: CASLPRDSYEKLFF

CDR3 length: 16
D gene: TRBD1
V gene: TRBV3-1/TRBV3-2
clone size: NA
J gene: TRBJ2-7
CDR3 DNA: TGTGCCAGCAGCCCTTATCTGACAGGGGTTGCATACGAGCAGTACTTC
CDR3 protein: CASSPYLTGVAYEQYF

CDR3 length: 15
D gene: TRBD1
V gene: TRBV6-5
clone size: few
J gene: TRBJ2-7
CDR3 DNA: TGTGCCAGCAGTTACGGACAGGGGGCGCCCCGCGAGCAGTACTTC
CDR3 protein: CASSYGQGAPREQYF

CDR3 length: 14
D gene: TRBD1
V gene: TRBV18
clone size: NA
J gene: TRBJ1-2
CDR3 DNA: TGTGCCAGCTCACCGGGACAGCTTAACTATGGCTACACCTTC
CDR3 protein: CASSPGQLNYGYTF

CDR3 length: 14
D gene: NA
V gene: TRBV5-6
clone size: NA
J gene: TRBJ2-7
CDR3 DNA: TGTGCCAGCAGCTTCACCGACAGTTCCTACGAGCAGTACTTC
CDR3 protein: CASSFTDSSYEQYF

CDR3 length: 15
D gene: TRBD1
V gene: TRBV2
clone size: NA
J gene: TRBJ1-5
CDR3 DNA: TGTGCCAGCAGTGACGGACAGGGGGCTTACCAGCCCCAGCATTTT
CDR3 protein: CASSDGQGAYQPQHF

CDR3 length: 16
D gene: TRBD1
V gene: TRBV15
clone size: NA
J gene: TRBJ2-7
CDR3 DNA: TGTGCCACCAGCAGCTTAACCGGGACAGGGGGAGGCGAGCAGTACTTC
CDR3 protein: CATSSLTGTGGGEQYF

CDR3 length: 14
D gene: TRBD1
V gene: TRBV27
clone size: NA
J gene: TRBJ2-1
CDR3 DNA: TGTGCCAGCAGTTTATGGACAGGCGAAGATGAGCAGTTCTTC
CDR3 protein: CASSLWTGEDEQFF

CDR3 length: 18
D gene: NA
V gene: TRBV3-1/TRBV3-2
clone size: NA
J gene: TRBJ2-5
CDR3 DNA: TGTGCCAGCAGCCAAGAAGGTTACCGCCGACACGAAGGTAAGACCCAGTACTTC
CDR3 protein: CASSQEGYRRHEGKTQYF

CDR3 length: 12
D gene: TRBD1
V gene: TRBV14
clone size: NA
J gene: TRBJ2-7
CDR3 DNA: TGTGCCAGCAGCCGGGACAGGGGGCGGGTGTACTTC
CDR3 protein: CASSRDRGRVYF

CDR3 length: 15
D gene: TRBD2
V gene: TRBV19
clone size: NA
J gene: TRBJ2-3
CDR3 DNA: TGTGCCAGTAGTAGTTTTGCGGGGGGGCCAGATACGCAGTATTTT
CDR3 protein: CASSSFAGGPDTQYF

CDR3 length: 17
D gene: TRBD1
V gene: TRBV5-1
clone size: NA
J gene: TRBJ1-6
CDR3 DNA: TGCGCCAGCAGCTTGGAGGGGGCCAGGGGTGGTGGTTCACCCCTCCACTTT
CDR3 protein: CASSLEGARGGGSPLHF

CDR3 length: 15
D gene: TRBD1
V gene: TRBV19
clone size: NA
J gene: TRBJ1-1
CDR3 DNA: TGTGCCAGTAGTCCCGGGACAGGATATCACACTGAAGCTTTCTTT
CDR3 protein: CASSPGTGYHTEAFF

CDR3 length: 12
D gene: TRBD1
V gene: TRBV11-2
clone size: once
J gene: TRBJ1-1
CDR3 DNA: TGTGCCAGCAGCAAAACAGGGGAGGAAGCTTTCTTT
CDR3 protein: CASSKTGEEAFF

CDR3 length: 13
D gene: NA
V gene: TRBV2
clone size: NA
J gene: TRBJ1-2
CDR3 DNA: TGTGCCAGCAGAGAGGGACTTCAAAGCGGCTACACCTTC
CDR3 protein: CASREGLQSGYTF